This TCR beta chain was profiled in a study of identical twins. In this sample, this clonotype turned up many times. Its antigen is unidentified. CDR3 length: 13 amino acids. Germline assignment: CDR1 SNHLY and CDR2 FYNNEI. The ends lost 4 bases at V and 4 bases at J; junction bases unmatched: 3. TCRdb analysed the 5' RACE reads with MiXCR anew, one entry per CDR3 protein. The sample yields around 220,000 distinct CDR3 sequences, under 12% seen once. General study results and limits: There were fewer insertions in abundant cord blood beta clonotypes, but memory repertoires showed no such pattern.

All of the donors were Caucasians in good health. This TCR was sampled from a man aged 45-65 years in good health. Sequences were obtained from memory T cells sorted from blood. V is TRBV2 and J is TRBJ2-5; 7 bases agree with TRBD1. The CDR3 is CASSGQGRETQYF. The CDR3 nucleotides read TGTGCCAGCAGTGGACAGGGTCGAGAGACCCAGTACTTC.